Each of the 22 T cell receptor beta chains below was sequenced from the same sample in a study of graft-versus-host responses after intestinal transplantation. No antigen is known for these receptors. Profiled with immunoSEQ multiplex PCR; TCRdb holds only in-frame clones, not every one. The sample lists roughly 99,000 clones, around 93% occurring once. The sample here was unstimulated CD8+ T cells sorted from spleen or lymph node cells, taken before transplant. Every receptor here comes from a human donor who was the organ donor for an intestinal transplant.

The rearrangement uses TRBV29-1 and TRBJ2-7; TRBD2 is a possible D gene (6 bases). The CDR3 spans 13 residues. Trimming pared 8 bases from V and 6 bases from J, leaving 20 bases between. Germline V lookup: CDR1 SQVTM, CDR2 ANQGSEA. The CDR3 nucleotides are TGCAGCATAATTTGGCGGGATCGTTCCGAGCAGTACTTC. Its translation: CSIIWRDRSEQYF.

This rearrangement joins TRBV13 to TRBJ2-5; 7 nucleotides align to TRBD2. In germline, CDR1 is PRHDT, CDR2 FYEKMQ (reference sequence). V was clipped by 5 bases and J by 0 bases; unmatched bases: 9. CDR3 length: 16 amino acids. CDR3 region: CASSGRLASYQETQYF. CDR3 nucleotides: TGTGCCAGCAGCGGACGACTAGCCTCTTACCAAGAGACCCAGTACTTC.

The chain employs TRBV4-1 and TRBJ2-3; tentatively, D is TRBD2 (6 bases). The CDR3 extends over 14 amino acids. V lost 4 bases to trimming and J lost 1 base, with 9 bases between them. Per the germline V gene, CDR1 is MGHRA and CDR2 is YSYEKL. CDR3 bases: TGCGCCAGCAGCCTGCCTAGCGGCACAGATACGCAGTATTTT. Amino acids: CASSLPSGTDTQYF.

The rearrangement links TRBV5-8 to TRBJ2-7; perhaps TRBD1 as D (5 bases). Germline loops: CDR1 SGHTS, CDR2 YDEGEE. The CDR3 has 17 residues. V was cut by 1 base and J by 3 bases, with 20 bases left in between. CDR3 loop: CASSLPGQGVALYEQYF. CDR3 in DNA: TGTGCCAGCAGCTTGCCAGGGCAGGGTGTAGCACTCTACGAGCAGTACTTC.

The rearrangement uses TRBV28 and TRBJ2-5, with TRBD2 as a possible D gene (5 bases). This CDR3 spans 13 amino acids. The V gene lost 6 bases and the J gene lost 1 base, with 9 bases spanning the gap. Germline V CDR1 and CDR2: MDHEN, SYDVKM. CDR3 DNA sequence: TGTGCCAGCAGCGACGGACTCCAAGAGACCCAGTACTTC. Translation gives CASSDGLQETQYF.

The genes are TRBV6-6 and TRBJ1-5; 7 bases agree with TRBD1. Germline assignment: CDR1 MNHNY and CDR2 SVGAGI (reference sequence). The CDR3 consists of 14 residues. V shed 8 bases and J 0 bases; nucleotides not matched to a gene: 4. The CDR3 here is CASQGVGSNQPQHF. The CDR3 coding sequence is TGTGCCAGCCAGGGGGTCGGTAGCAATCAGCCCCAGCATTTT.

The chain is built from TRBV5-1 and TRBJ1-2, with unresolved D. CDR3 length: 16 residues. V was pared by 2 bases and J by 5 bases, with 19 bases between. The germline gives CDR1 SGHRS, CDR2 YFSETQ. The CDR3 DNA sequence: TGCGCCAGCAGCTTCGCGCCCGGAGAGGGTCTTTATGGCTACACCTTC. Amino acids: CASSFAPGEGLYGYTF.

V is TRBV11-3 and J is TRBJ2-7, with 9 bases identical to TRBD2. The germline V gene has CDR1 SGHNT and CDR2 YENEEA. CDR3 length equals 15 residues. Trimming cost V 1 base and J 3 bases; bases outside gene matches: 4. The CDR3 DNA reads TGTGCCAGCAGCTTAGGAGCTAGCGGGAACTACGAGCAGTACTTC. Protein: CASSLGASGNYEQYF.

The chain has TRBV4-2 and TRBJ1-1, with D perhaps TRBD1 (5 bases). Germline values: CDR1 LGHNA, CDR2 YNFKEQ. The CDR3 length is 14 residues. V was trimmed by 0 bases and J by 3 bases, leaving 8 bases between them. The CDR3 region is CASSQDRDYTEAFF. CDR3 nucleotides: TGTGCCAGCAGCCAAGACAGGGATTACACTGAAGCTTTCTTT.

The V gene is TRBV28, the J gene TRBJ1-5; TRBD1 matches at 9 bases. V trimming: 6 bases; J trimming: 2 bases; junction bases outside the gene matches: 8. This CDR3 spans 16 amino acids. Looked up from germline, CDR1 is MDHEN and CDR2 is SYDVKM. The CDR3 reads CASRVYRGPGNQPQHF. In nucleotides, the CDR3 is TGTGCCAGCAGGGTTTACAGGGGGCCCGGCAATCAGCCCCAGCATTTT. Full variable domain (outside the CDR3, taken from reference TRBV28 and TRBJ1-5): DVKVTQSSRYLVKRTGEKVFLECVQDMDHENMFWYRQDPGLGLRLIYFSYDVKMKEKGDIPEGYSVSREKKERFSLILESASTNQTSMYLCASRVYRGPGNQPQHFGDGTRLSIL.

The chain combines TRBV9 with TRBJ2-5, with TRBD2 identical over 11 bases. Losses at the gene ends were 1 base for V and 5 bases for J; bases not matched to a gene: 13. The CDR3 loop spans 18 amino acids. From germline, CDR1 is SGDLS and CDR2 YYNGEE. CDR3 residues: CASSVPTLAGGPVETQYF. The CDR3 bases are TGTGCCAGCAGCGTACCGACCTTAGCGGGGGGGCCCGTGGAGACCCAGTACTTC.

This chain links TRBV6-1 with TRBJ1-1; 9 bases align to TRBD1. Germline V lookup: CDR1 MNHNS, CDR2 SASEGT. This CDR3 spans 12 amino acids. The trim removed 2 bases at V and 14 bases at J, leaving 6 bases unmatched. The CDR3 here is CASSESGTGRFF. For the CDR3, the DNA is TGTGCCAGCAGTGAATCTGGGACAGGGCGGTTCTTT.

The gene calls are TRBV7-9 and TRBJ1-2, with D hard to call. CDR3 size: 14 residues. Trimming removed 3 bases from V and 2 bases from J, with 10 bases in between. From germline, CDR1 is SEHNR and CDR2 FQNEAQ (reference sequence). As DNA, the CDR3 is TGTGCCAGCAGCTTGTTTACAAAAAACTATGGCTACACCTTC. Translated: CASSLFTKNYGYTF.

The genes are TRBV9 and TRBJ2-2, with D maybe TRBD1 (6 bases). In germline, CDR1 is SGDLS, CDR2 YYNGEE. This CDR3 has 14 residues. V gave up 3 bases and J gave up 3 bases, with 9 bases separating them. In DNA, the CDR3 is TGTGCCAGCAGCGCGGACAGATACACCGGGGAGCTGTTTTTT. Its translation is CASSADRYTGELFF.

This sequence joins TRBV2 and TRBJ1-1; 8 positions agree with TRBD1. J was trimmed by 14 bases and V by 5 bases; bases with no gene match: 16. This CDR3 is built from 14 residues. CDR1 SNHLY and CDR2 FYNNEI come from the germline V gene. The CDR3 sequence: CASSHGQGSLEGFF. DNA for the CDR3: TGTGCCAGCAGTCACGGACAGGGATCATTGGAAGGCTTCTTT.

The chain is built from TRBV6-5 and TRBJ2-7, with 12 bases aligning to TRBD2. Germline assignment: CDR1 MNHEY and CDR2 SVGAGI. The V gene end was trimmed by 2 bases and the J gene end by 4 bases; junction bases not matched to a gene: 3. There are 15 residues in the CDR3. In DNA, the CDR3 is TGTGCCAGCAGTTACCGACTAGCGGGGGAGTACGAGCAGTACTTC. This codes for CASSYRLAGEYEQYF.

V and J are TRBV27 and TRBJ2-7, with 8 bases that match TRBD1. Germline CDR1 and CDR2: MNHEY and SMNVEV (reference sequence). J gave up 2 bases and V 5 bases, and 11 bases lay outside the gene matches. The CDR3 spans 16 residues. The CDR3 region is CASSPGTGALPYEQYF. CDR3 DNA sequence: TGTGCCAGCAGTCCCGGGACAGGCGCCCTTCCCTACGAGCAGTACTTC.

The chain has TRBV29-1 and TRBJ2-3; 7 bases match TRBD2. V lost 4 bases and J lost 9; bases outside the gene matches: 7. The CDR3 runs 12 residues. The germline V gene has CDR1 SQVTM and CDR2 ANQGSEA. This CDR3 reads CSVAESGGTQYF. Here the CDR3 DNA reads TGCAGCGTTGCGGAGTCCGGGGGGACGCAGTATTTT.

This clone showed up just a few times. This chain connects TRBV5-8 to TRBJ2-7, with D tentatively TRBD2 (7 bases). The CDR3 length is 15 residues. Germline-derived CDR1 and CDR2 are SGHTS and YDEGEE. V lost 0 bases to trimming and J lost 0 bases, with 10 bases between them. The CDR3 here is CASSLGGGTSYEQYF. The CDR3 coding sequence is TGTGCCAGCAGCTTGGGGGGGGGCACCTCCTACGAGCAGTACTTC. Full variable domain (missing parts from reference TRBV5-8 and TRBJ2-7): EAGVTQSPTHLIKTRGQQATLRCSPISGHTSVYWYQQALGLGLQFLLWYDEGEERNRGNFPPRFSGRQFPNYSSELNVNALELEDSALYLCASSLGGGTSYEQYFGPGTRLTVT.

The chain links TRBV5-4 to TRBJ2-1, with TRBD2 matching over 9 bases. V was pared by 0 bases and J by 5 bases, with 6 bases of the junction left unmatched. CDR1 and CDR2 (germline): SGHNT, YYREEE (reference sequence). This CDR3 has 16 amino acids. CDR3 nucleotide sequence: TGTGCCAGCAGCTTGGACCTAAGCGGGGGGCACAATGAGCAGTTCTTC. This encodes CASSLDLSGGHNEQFF.

This chain connects TRBV25-1 to TRBJ1-2; D is ambiguous. Germline assignment: CDR1 MGHDK and CDR2 SYGVNS. The CDR3 loop spans 13 amino acids. V lost 4 bases and J 6 bases, leaving 12 bases between the germline ends. CDR3 in amino acids: CASSASVGDGYTF. The CDR3 DNA reads TGTGCCAGCAGTGCGTCAGTGGGCGATGGCTACACCTTC.

The chain employs TRBV5-6 and TRBJ2-1; a possible D gene is TRBD2 (6 bases). Trimming took off 4 bases at V and 9 bases at J, with 11 bases between the two ends. The CDR3 length is 12 residues. Looked up from germline, CDR1 is SGHDT and CDR2 is YYEEEE. CDR3 amino acids: CASSHTSTEQFF. Written as DNA, the CDR3 is TGTGCCAGCAGCCACACTAGCACTGAGCAGTTCTTC.